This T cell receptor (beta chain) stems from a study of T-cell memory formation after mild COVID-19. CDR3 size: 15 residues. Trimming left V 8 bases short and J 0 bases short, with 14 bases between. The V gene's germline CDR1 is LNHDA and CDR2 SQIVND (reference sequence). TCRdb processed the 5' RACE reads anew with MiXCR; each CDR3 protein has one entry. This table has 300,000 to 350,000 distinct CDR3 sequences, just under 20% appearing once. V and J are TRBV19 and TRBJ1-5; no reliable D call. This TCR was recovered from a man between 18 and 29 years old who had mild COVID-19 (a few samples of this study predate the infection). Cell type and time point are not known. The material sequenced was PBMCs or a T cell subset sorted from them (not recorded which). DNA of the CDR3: TGTGCCAGTGGGTACGGGAGGACTAGCAATCAGCCCCAGCATTTT. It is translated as CASGYGRTSNQPQHF.